This T cell receptor (beta chain) came from a study of blood T cell repertoires in COVID-19. Study at large: The samples span acute and convalescent COVID-19 from the United States, Italy and Spain.

V shed 2 bases and J 7 bases; nucleotides not matched to a gene: 4. Germline V gives CDR1 ENHRY, CDR2 SYGVKD. The CDR3 totals 13 residues. Measured with immunoSEQ multiplex PCR; TCRdb has only the in-frame clones, and not every one. This sample yields roughly 320,000 clones, of which around 90% are seen a single time; 6.3% belongs to the top ten. V gene TRBV10-3 combines with J gene TRBJ1-1; 7 bases agree with TRBD1. What was sequenced was peripheral blood. The origin of this receptor is a woman aged 45-65 years with COVID-19, enrolled during active disease. For the CDR3, the DNA is TGTGCCATCAGTGAGGGGACAGCATTTGAAGCTTTCTTT. As protein: CAISEGTAFEAFF.